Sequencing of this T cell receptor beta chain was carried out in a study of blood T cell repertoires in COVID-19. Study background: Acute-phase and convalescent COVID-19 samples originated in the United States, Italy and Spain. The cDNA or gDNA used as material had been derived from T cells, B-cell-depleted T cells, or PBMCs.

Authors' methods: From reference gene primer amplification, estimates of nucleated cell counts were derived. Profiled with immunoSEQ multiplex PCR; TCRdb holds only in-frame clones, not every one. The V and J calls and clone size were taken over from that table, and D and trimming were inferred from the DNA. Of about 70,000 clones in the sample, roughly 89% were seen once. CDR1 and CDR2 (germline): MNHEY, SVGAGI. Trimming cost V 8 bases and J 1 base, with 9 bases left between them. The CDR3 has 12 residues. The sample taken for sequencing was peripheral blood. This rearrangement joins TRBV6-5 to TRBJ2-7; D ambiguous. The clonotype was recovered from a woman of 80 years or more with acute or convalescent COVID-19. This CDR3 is CASGVVSYEQYF. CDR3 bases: TGTGCCAGCGGAGTGGTGTCCTACGAGCAGTACTTC.